The clone carrying this TCR beta chain was seen a few times. What it binds is unknown. The data stem from a study of T cells after yellow fever vaccination. Points from the study as a whole: A faster peak, day 5 versus 15, was reached by the weaker secondary response. The presence of abundant clonotypes contaminating from the bulk population was possible in FACS-sorted repertoires.

TCRdb re-called the 5' RACE reads through MiXCR, storing one row per CDR3 protein. The sample includes 240,000 or so distinct CDR3 sequences, 6.9% of them seen just once. CDR1 is PRHDT, CDR2 FYEKMQ, per germline (reference sequence). The CDR3 runs to 18 residues. V lost 5 bases, J lost 0 bases, and 17 bases lay in between. Here the sequenced sample was CD4+ T cells sorted from PBMCs, taken 15 days after the yellow fever booster vaccination. The sequence was obtained from a man aged 25 to 45 who received the YFV17D yellow fever vaccine. V and J are TRBV13 and TRBJ2-6; D is possibly TRBD1 (6 bases). In DNA form, the CDR3 reads TGTGCCAGCAGCCTGAGTGCAGGGGTCACCTCTGGGGCCAACGTCCTGACTTTC. This encodes CASSLSAGVTSGANVLTF.